This T cell receptor (beta chain) came from a study of T cells expressing NK-cell markers. This CDR3 has 14 amino acids. CDR1 is SQVTM and CDR2 is ANQGSEA in the germline V gene. From its re-call of the 5' RACE reads, TCRdb lists each CDR3 protein once, without DNA. The data show 300,000 to 450,000 distinct CDR3 sequences, and the top ten clones hold under 6.5%. Sequencing was carried out using blood T cells: a sorted CD56 or NKG2C T cell subset, CD4+ or CD8+ T cells, or bulk PBMC T cells (not recorded which). The sequence was collected from a man between 18 and 69 years old in good health. The gene calls are TRBV29-1 and TRBJ1-2. The CDR3: CSVAPHASPYGYTF.